The 22 T cell receptor beta chains below come from one sample, sequenced in a study of early T cells in non-severe SARS-CoV-2 infection. TCRdb reprocessed the 5' RACE reads with MiXCR, giving one entry per CDR3 protein. The data hold around 20,000 distinct CDR3 sequences, with around 4% observed a single time. The sequenced sample was whole blood. These receptors all stem from an adult who was a healthcare worker with PCR-confirmed SARS-CoV-2 infection or an uninfected control (not recorded which).

This clonotype was counted at least ten times. The chain links TRBV9 to TRBJ2-2, with D perhaps matching TRBD2 (6 bases). V lost 0 bases to trimming and J lost 7 bases, with 19 bases between them. Germline loops: CDR1 SGDLS, CDR2 YYNGEE. The CDR3 loop spans 17 amino acids. The CDR3 DNA reads as TGTGCCAGCAGCGTAGTGACTAGGCCCTACACGGGCGGGGAGCTGTTTTTT. Amino acids: CASSVVTRPYTGGELFF.

The chain employs TRBV29-1 and TRBJ2-7; D is perhaps TRBD1 (6 bases). The CDR3 runs 14 residues. Between the trimmed V and J ends, which lost 4 bases and 1 base, there was a span of 14 bases. CDR1 and CDR2 from the germline V gene are SQVTM and ANQGSEA. CDR3 coding DNA: TGCAGCGTTGTGTCCCAGGGGCGATCCTACGAGCAGTACTTC. It encodes CSVVSQGRSYEQYF.

This clonotype has at least ten counts. V gene TRBV10-1 combines with J gene TRBJ2-2, with 8 bases aligning to TRBD2. CDR1 WNHNN and CDR2 SYGVQD come from the germline V gene (reference sequence). The CDR3 extends over 17 amino acids. V shed 3 bases, J shed 6 bases, and the junction held 12 bases outside the gene matches. The CDR3 region has the DNA TGCGCCAGCAGTGACCGAGCCCGGACTAGCCTGCCCGGGGAGCTGTTTTTT. It translates to CASSDRARTSLPGELFF.

The chain links TRBV20-1 to TRBJ2-1; 8 nucleotides align to TRBD2. V was clipped by 5 bases and J by 5 bases; unmatched bases: 11. The CDR3 is made up of 15 amino acids. The V gene's germline CDR1 is DFQATT and CDR2 SNEGSKA (reference sequence). The CDR3 DNA sequence: TGCAGTGCTCCTAAGAGCGGGGGAGCAAACAATGAGCAGTTCTTC. This encodes CSAPKSGGANNEQFF.

This clonotype was seen ten or more times. The chain links TRBV5-1 to TRBJ2-2, with 10 bases matching TRBD1. J gave up 14 bases and V 3 bases, and 13 bases lay outside the gene matches. CDR3 length equals 15 residues. Germline V lookup: CDR1 SGHRS, CDR2 YFSETQ. The CDR3 loop reads CASSSTGGETGVLFF. The CDR3 DNA sequence: TGCGCCAGCAGCTCGACAGGGGGCGAAACCGGGGTCCTGTTTTTT. Complete variable domain (other parts from reference TRBV5-1 and TRBJ2-2): KAGVTQTPRYLIKTRGQQVTLSCSPISGHRSVSWYQQTPGQGLQFLFEYFSETQRNKGNFPGRFSGRQFSNSRSEMNVSTLELGDSALYLCASSSTGGETGVLFFGEGSRLTVL.

The rearrangement uses TRBV9 and TRBJ2-3; the D gene could be TRBD1 or TRBD2 (5 bases each). Germline V gene data show CDR1 as SGDLS and CDR2 as YYNGEE. V lost 0 bases to trimming and J lost 1 base, with 9 bases between them. The CDR3 runs 15 residues. The CDR3 nucleotides read TGTGCCAGCAGCGTAGGAGGGACCCGCACAGATACGCAGTATTTT. This gives the protein CASSVGGTRTDTQYF. Full variable domain (remainder filled in from reference TRBV9 and TRBJ2-3): DSGVTQTPKHLITATGQRVTLRCSPRSGDLSVYWYQQSLDQGLQFLIQYYNGEERAKGNILERFSAQQFPDLHSELNLSSLELGDSALYFCASSVGGTRTDTQYFGPGTRLTVL.

This clonotype was counted a few times. The chain carries TRBV6-6 and TRBJ2-7, with no clear D. Germline V lookup: CDR1 MNHNY, CDR2 SVGAGI (reference sequence). V lost 8 bases, J lost 0 bases, and 14 bases lay in between. CDR3 length: 14 amino acids. CDR3 sequence: CASAMGASSYEQYF. Here the CDR3 DNA reads TGTGCCAGCGCCATGGGTGCCAGCTCCTACGAGCAGTACTTC.

This clonotype was observed at least ten times. Here the CDR3 DNA reads TGTGCCAGCGACAGGTCTATCAGCAATCAGCCCCAGCATTTT. Residues: CASDRSISNQPQHF. The rearrangement joins TRBV6-2 or TRBV6-3 to TRBJ1-5, with D possibly TRBD1 on 6 matching bases. Trimming left V 8 bases short and J 1 base short, with 12 bases between. Germline loops: CDR1 MNHEY, CDR2 SVGEGT. The CDR3 is 14 amino acids.

This clonotype was recorded many times. The genes are TRBV10-3 and TRBJ1-2; 7 bases match TRBD1. CDR1 and CDR2 from the germline V gene are ENHRY and SYGVKD. The CDR3 is 14 amino acids. Unmatched junction bases numbered 8, after V lost 2 bases and J lost 8 bases. The CDR3 region is CAISEEGAKYGYTF. CDR3 DNA: TGTGCCATCAGTGAGGAGGGGGCGAAATACGGCTACACCTTC.

This clonotype appeared many times. The CDR3 DNA reads as TGTGCCAGCAGCCAGGGGAATACGCAGTATTTT. It codes for CASSQGNTQYF. The V gene is TRBV11-3, the J gene TRBJ2-3, with a tentative D call TRBD1 (6 bases). In germline, CDR1 is SGHNT, CDR2 YENEEA. V was cut by 5 bases and J by 7 bases, with 7 bases left in between. The CDR3 loop spans 11 amino acids.

In its sample, this clonotype was seen a few times. CDR3 in amino acids: CASSLGPGETQYF. The CDR3 nucleotides read TGTGCCAGCAGCTTGGGCCCTGGGGAGACCCAGTACTTC. V gene TRBV11-2 combines with J gene TRBJ2-5, with no clear D. The CDR3 loop spans 13 amino acids. V lost 3 bases to trimming and J lost 5 bases, with 10 bases between them. Germline assignment: CDR1 SGHAT and CDR2 FQNNGV. Full variable domain (outside the CDR3, taken from reference TRBV11-2 and TRBJ2-5): EAGVAQSPRYKIIEKRQSVAFWCNPISGHATLYWYQQILGQGPKLLIQFQNNGVVDDSQLPKDRFSAERLKGVDSTLKIQPAKLEDSAVYLCASSLGPGETQYFGPGTRLLVL.

This clonotype was seen only a few times. CDR3: CASSHGTVSAIYNSPLHF. In DNA, the CDR3 is TGTGCCAGCAGCCACGGGACTGTGTCGGCAATATATAATTCACCCCTCCACTTT. V gene TRBV11-3 combines with J gene TRBJ1-6; the D gene is possibly TRBD1 (5 bases). Between the trimmed V and J ends, which lost 5 bases and 4 bases, there was a span of 21 bases. This CDR3 is 18 amino acids long. Germline-derived CDR1 and CDR2 are SGHNT and YENEEA.

The V call is TRBV12-3 or TRBV12-4, the J call TRBJ1-5; D uncertain. V was pared by 6 bases and J by 5 bases, with 11 bases between. The CDR3 is 13 residues long. The CDR3 DNA reads TGTGCCAGCAGCCCTGACACCCATCAGCCCCAGCATTTT. Its translation is CASSPDTHQPQHF.

The chain joins TRBV7-9 to TRBJ1-5; perhaps TRBD1 as D (6 bases). With 7 bases removed from V and 2 bases from J, the gap between germline ends came to 9 bases. The CDR3 extends over 13 amino acids. The germline gives CDR1 SEHNR, CDR2 FQNEAQ (reference sequence). CDR3 protein: CASTGGGNQPQHF. In nucleotides, the CDR3 is TGTGCCAGCACTGGGGGCGGCAATCAGCCCCAGCATTTT.

Regarding this clonotype: A much larger clonotype is one base distant, so this may be a read error. V gene TRBV6-5 combines with J gene TRBJ2-1; TRBD2 aligns across 16 bases. Germline V gene data show CDR1 as MNHEY and CDR2 as SVGAGI. There are 20 residues in the CDR3. V lost 9 bases, J lost 8 bases, and 22 bases stayed unmatched. The CDR3 protein is CARSTPGTSGGDYIRDEQFF. In DNA, the CDR3 is TGTGCCAGGAGTACCCCCGGGACTAGCGGGGGGGACTACATTCGGGATGAGCAGTTCTTC.

By sample share, this clonotype is medium-sized. The chain recombines TRBV18 with TRBJ1-1; D is possibly TRBD1 (6 bases). CDR3 length: 14 amino acids. Between the trimmed V and J ends, which lost 0 bases and 5 bases, there was a span of 10 bases. Germline V lookup: CDR1 KGHSH, CDR2 LQKENI. CDR3 in amino acids: CASSPPGGSTEAFF. The DNA of the CDR3 is TGTGCCAGCTCACCACCAGGGGGAAGTACTGAAGCTTTCTTT.

This clonotype was observed a few times. This chain uses TRBV6-5 with TRBJ2-7; D remains ambiguous. The CDR3 spans 15 residues. V lost 0 bases and J lost 0, with 9 bases in between. Germline loops: CDR1 MNHEY, CDR2 SVGAGI. The CDR3 region has the DNA TGTGCCAGCAGTTACTCGAGAGGATTCTCCTACGAGCAGTACTTC. It translates to CASSYSRGFSYEQYF.

This clonotype was seen repeatedly, ten times or more. The chain is built from TRBV7-9 and TRBJ2-1; a weak D match, TRBD2 (7 bases). Deletions cut 7 bases from V and 3 bases from J, with 19 bases between. CDR1 is SEHNR, CDR2 FQNEAQ, per germline (reference sequence). The CDR3 runs to 16 residues. CDR3 bases: TGTGCCAGCACCCTGCTGGGGGGGGCCCTCTACAATGAGCAGTTCTTC. Its translation is CASTLLGGALYNEQFF.

This clonotype came up many times. The genes are TRBV12-3 or TRBV12-4 and TRBJ1-6; D might be TRBD1 (5 bases). CDR3 length: 13 amino acids. Deletions cut 5 bases from V and 14 bases from J, with 16 bases between. CDR3 sequence (DNA): TGTGCCAGCAGTCCGGGGCCCGGCTCGGCCCTCCACTTT. Protein sequence: CASSPGPGSALHF.

This clonotype was seen at least ten times. The chain is built from TRBV11-2 and TRBJ1-2; 7 bases match TRBD1. The length of the CDR3 is 15 residues. Trimming took 6 bases from V and 0 from J; bases not matched to a gene: 7. CDR1 SGHAT and CDR2 FQNNGV come from the germline V gene. Here the CDR3 reads CASRRPGQPNYGYTF. As DNA, the CDR3 is TGTGCCAGCAGACGTCCGGGACAGCCTAACTATGGCTACACCTTC. Full variable domain (outside the CDR3, taken from reference TRBV11-2 and TRBJ1-2): EAGVAQSPRYKIIEKRQSVAFWCNPISGHATLYWYQQILGQGPKLLIQFQNNGVVDDSQLPKDRFSAERLKGVDSTLKIQPAKLEDSAVYLCASRRPGQPNYGYTFGSGTRLTVV.

This clonotype was seen many times. V gene TRBV3-1 combines with J gene TRBJ1-6, with a possible D match to TRBD1 (6 bases). V was clipped by 4 bases and J by 10 bases, with 17 bases between them. The CDR3 length is 15 residues. Germline loops: CDR1 LGHDT, CDR2 YNNKEL (reference sequence). In nucleotides, the CDR3 is TGTGCCAGCAGCCGAGACAGGACCCCCCAATCACCCCTCCACTTT. Translating it yields CASSRDRTPQSPLHF.

The genes are TRBV20-1 and TRBJ1-1; the match to TRBD1 covers 10 bases. The germline V gene encodes CDR1 DFQATT and CDR2 SNEGSKA (reference sequence). The CDR3 is made up of 14 amino acids. Germline trimming cut 2 bases from V and 3 bases from J; bases unmatched to any gene: 3. CDR3 DNA: TGCAGTGCTAGAACCGGGACAGGGGACACTGAAGCTTTCTTT. Translation gives CSARTGTGDTEAFF.